The 26 T cell receptor beta chains in this list originate from one sample, sequenced in a study of blood T cells in healthy people across ages. A J-beta primer mix and a sample-barcoded 5' primer were used in a second PCR of about 6 to 12 cycles. TCRdb re-analysed the 5' RACE reads in MiXCR, keeping a single row per CDR3 protein. The data hold some 710,000 distinct CDR3 sequences, with about 24% observed a single time. Input material: blood. These receptors came from a man between 65 and 85 years old in good health.

The CDR3 spells CASSSSGRFSEQFF. The CDR3 region has the DNA TGTGCCAGCAGTTCGAGCGGGAGGTTCTCCGAGCAGTTCTTC. The genes are TRBV12-3 or TRBV12-4 and TRBJ2-1, with 9 bases identical to TRBD2. The J segment lost 10 bases and the V segment lost 4 bases, leaving 8 bases of the junction unmatched. The CDR3 covers 14 residues.

This chain joins TRBV28 and TRBJ2-5; 7 nucleotides line up with TRBD1. The J call is uncertain, as TRBJ2-7 better fits the DNA end. This CDR3 spans 15 amino acids. Germline V gene sequence: CDR1 MDHEN, CDR2 SYDVKM. CDR3 sequence reads: CASSGGQTTSYEQYF. DNA for the CDR3: TGTGCCAGCAGTGGGGGACAGACTACCTCCTACGAGCAGTACTTC.

Details on this clonotype: Germline and junction disagree at one end, which may indicate a read error. The chain uses TRBV12-3 or TRBV12-4 and TRBJ2-1, with D tentatively TRBD1 (5 bases). The end of the DNA is better explained by TRBJ2-5, so the J call may be wrong. The CDR3 contains 15 residues. CDR3 nucleotides: TGTGCCAGCAGCCCGCTGGACAAACAGCAAGAGTCCCAGTACTTC. This translates into CASSPLDKQQESQYF.

This clonotype was detected only a few times. This chain links TRBV24-1 with TRBJ1-1; no definite D call. V was clipped by 6 bases and J by 6 bases, with 16 bases between them. CDR1 and CDR2 from the germline V gene are KGHDR and SFDVKD. The CDR3 covers 14 residues. CDR3 DNA sequence: TGTGCCACCAGTCGAGCATCGAATGTTGCTGAAGCTTTCTTT. Protein: CATSRASNVAEAFF.

The sample holds a few counts of this clonotype. The gene calls are TRBV12-3 or TRBV12-4 and TRBJ2-7, with TRBD1 matching 8 bases. V shed 6 bases, J shed 3 bases, and the junction held 7 bases outside the gene matches. The CDR3 consists of 14 residues. The CDR3 protein is CASSYDRGHYEQYF. DNA of the CDR3: TGTGCCAGCAGCTACGACAGGGGACACTACGAGCAGTACTTC.

J is TRBJ2-1 and V is TRBV10-3; no clear D gene. Germline loops: CDR1 ENHRY, CDR2 SYGVKD. Trimming left V 9 bases short and J 0 bases short, with 15 bases between. The CDR3 consists of 15 residues. CDR3 protein: CAINLDPSSYNEQFF. The CDR3 bases are TGTGCCATTAACCTCGACCCTAGCTCCTACAATGAGCAGTTCTTC.

The gene calls are TRBV12-3 or TRBV12-4 and TRBJ1-1, with 7 nucleotides matching TRBD1. J lost 0 bases, V lost 5 bases, and 6 bases had no gene match. There are 15 residues in the CDR3. CDR3 in DNA: TGTGCCAGCAGTCCACGGGGACAGCTGAACACTGAAGCTTTCTTT. Amino acid sequence: CASSPRGQLNTEAFF.

This clonotype was counted only a few times. The rearrangement joins TRBV4-1 to TRBJ2-1; the D gene is possibly TRBD1 (5 bases). There are 16 residues in the CDR3. Trimming took 0 bases from V and 3 from J, leaving 12 bases between them. Germline V gene data show CDR1 as MGHRA and CDR2 as YSYEKL. The CDR3 region has the DNA TGCGCCAGCAGCCAAGATAAGGCAGGGCTCTACAATGAGCAGTTCTTC. This gives the protein CASSQDKAGLYNEQFF.

CDR3 loop: CASSYSRDRAEKLFF. CDR3 DNA sequence: TGTGCCAGCAGTTACTCCCGGGACAGGGCTGAAAAACTGTTTTTT. The genes are TRBV6-5 and TRBJ1-4; 9 nucleotides line up with TRBD1. Unmatched junction bases numbered 3, after V lost 0 bases and J lost 7 bases. Germline lookup yields CDR1 MNHEY and CDR2 SVGAGI. The CDR3 runs 15 residues.

This clonotype was seen a handful of times. This rearrangement joins TRBV6-6 to TRBJ2-7; maybe TRBD1 (5 bases). V lost 3 bases, J lost 4 bases, and 7 bases lay in between. CDR1 and CDR2 (germline): MNHNY, SVGAGI (reference sequence). The CDR3 totals 12 residues. CDR3 sequence reads: CASSYRGYEQYV. As DNA, the CDR3 is TGTGCCAGCAGTTATAGGGGTTACGAGCAGTACGTC.

This clonotype was seen only a few times. The genes are TRBV20-1 and TRBJ2-5; D perhaps matches TRBD2 (6 bases). CDR1 and CDR2 from the germline V gene are DFQATT and SNEGSKA (reference sequence). V lost 0 bases and J 5 bases, leaving 10 bases between the germline ends. The CDR3 runs to 13 residues. The CDR3 sequence: CSAREPGVETQYF. CDR3 sequence (DNA): TGCAGTGCTAGAGAGCCGGGGGTTGAGACCCAGTACTTC.

This clonotype was detected once. The rearrangement uses TRBV29-1 and TRBJ1-2; D perhaps matches TRBD1 (5 bases). V lost 6 bases and J 6 bases, leaving 20 bases between the germline ends. The germline gives CDR1 SQVTM, CDR2 ANQGSEA. The CDR3 has 14 residues. Written as DNA, the CDR3 is TGCAGCGTCCCCGCCAGGGACCCGGATCATGGCTACACCTTC. Its protein product is CSVPARDPDHGYTF.

This chain uses TRBV7-2 with TRBJ2-5; possibly TRBD2 for D (6 bases). This CDR3 region has 13 residues. V lost 4 bases, J lost 7 bases, and 13 bases lay in between. The germline V gene has CDR1 SGHTA and CDR2 FQGNSA. CDR3 DNA: TGTGCCAGCAGCTCCCGGGACTCTAGGACCCAGTACTTC. It is translated as CASSSRDSRTQYF.

V gene TRBV30 combines with J gene TRBJ1-4; D call uncertain. The V end lost 1 base, the J end lost 6 bases, and 15 bases lay between the germline ends. The CDR3 sequence is 15 residues long. Germline V CDR1 and CDR2: GTSNPN, SVGIG (reference sequence). CDR3 amino acids: CAWSGDTQYYEKLFF. The CDR3 nucleotides read TGTGCCTGGAGTGGGGATACGCAGTATTATGAAAAACTGTTTTTT.

This clonotype was seen ten or more times. V gene TRBV7-9 combines with J gene TRBJ1-4; D possibly corresponds to TRBD1 (5 bases). Trimming stripped 4 bases from V and 4 bases from J, with 16 bases between. Germline V CDR1 and CDR2: SEHNR, FQNEAQ (reference sequence). The CDR3 is 16 residues long. The CDR3 nucleotides are TGTGCCAGCAGCTCCAACCGGGACCAGGGTAATGAAAAACTGTTTTTT. It codes for CASSSNRDQGNEKLFF. Variable domain in full (rest from reference TRBV7-9 and TRBJ1-4): DTGVSQNPRHKITKRGQNVTFRCDPISEHNRLYWYRQTLGQGPEFLTYFQNEAQLEKSRLLSDRFSAERPKGSFSTLEIQRTEQGDSAMYLCASSSNRDQGNEKLFFGSGTQLSVL.

The chain has TRBV11-2 and TRBJ2-5; the D gene is possibly TRBD2 (7 bases). The CDR3 has 17 amino acids. Looked up from germline, CDR1 is SGHAT and CDR2 is FQNNGV. V lost 2 bases and J lost 1, with 17 bases in between. This CDR3 reads CASSLLSGGAFQETQYF. The CDR3 DNA reads TGTGCCAGCAGCTTATTGAGTGGGGGGGCATTCCAAGAGACCCAGTACTTC.

Only a few counts were recorded for this clonotype. CDR3 region: CASSLNGENQPQHF. CDR3 coding DNA: TGCGCCAGCAGTTTGAATGGCGAGAATCAGCCCCAGCATTTT. The chain is built from TRBV5-1 and TRBJ1-5; D ambiguous. The CDR3 loop spans 14 amino acids. The V end was cut by 5 bases, the J end by 4 bases, with 13 bases between. CDR1 is SGHRS, CDR2 YFSETQ, per germline.

The V call is TRBV20-1, the J call TRBJ2-6; 11 bases are shared with TRBD2. CDR1 DFQATT and CDR2 SNEGSKA come from the germline V gene (reference sequence). V trimming: 3 bases; J trimming: 1 base; junction bases outside the gene matches: 8. The CDR3 is 18 amino acids. CDR3 residues: CSASSTGTSGSGANVLTF. DNA of the CDR3: TGCAGTGCTAGTTCTACCGGGACTAGCGGATCTGGGGCCAACGTCCTGACTTTC.

The chain combines TRBV5-8 with TRBJ1-1; D gene ambiguous. Germline loops: CDR1 SGHTS, CDR2 YDEGEE. The V end was cut by 1 base, the J end by 8 bases, with 9 bases between. The CDR3 spans 12 residues. The CDR3: CASSLRTLEAFF. CDR3 coding DNA: TGTGCCAGCAGCTTGCGGACCTTAGAAGCTTTCTTT.

This clonotype was detected only a few times. V gene TRBV3-1 combines with J gene TRBJ2-1; D is ambiguous. Trimming removed 4 bases at V and 5 bases at J, with 12 bases between. CDR1 is LGHDT and CDR2 is YNNKEL in the germline V gene (reference sequence). The CDR3 contains 14 residues. CDR3 region: CASSRRASHNEQFF. The CDR3 region has the DNA TGTGCCAGCAGCCGCCGGGCTTCGCACAATGAGCAGTTCTTC.

The chain employs TRBV29-1 and TRBJ1-5; 7 bases agree with TRBD1. The V gene's germline CDR1 is SQVTM and CDR2 ANQGSEA. The CDR3 totals 14 residues. V lost 4 bases, J lost 4 bases, and 7 bases stayed unmatched. The CDR3 coding sequence is TGCAGCGTTGTTTGGGACAGTGGGAATCAGCCCCAGCATTTT. Amino acid sequence: CSVVWDSGNQPQHF.

The rearrangement joins TRBV12-3 or TRBV12-4 to TRBJ2-1, with 12 bases aligning to TRBD2. V shed 2 bases, J shed 6 bases, and the junction held 11 bases outside the gene matches. The length of the CDR3 is 18 residues. The CDR3 sequence: CASSLPSTSGRGANEQFF. The CDR3 bases are TGTGCCAGCAGTTTACCCTCGACTAGCGGGAGAGGGGCCAATGAGCAGTTCTTC.

The chain couples TRBV29-1 to TRBJ1-2; D call uncertain. Germline loops: CDR1 SQVTM, CDR2 ANQGSEA. The germline V and J ends were trimmed by 1 base and 4 bases, with 4 bases remaining between them. This CDR3 contains 11 residues. In nucleotides, the CDR3 is TGCAGCGTTGAAGCAGTCTATGGCTACACCTTC. It specifies CSVEAVYGYTF.

The rearrangement joins TRBV12-3 or TRBV12-4 to TRBJ1-4; TRBD1 agrees at 9 bases. V gave up 5 bases and J gave up 8 bases; unmatched junction bases: 6. The CDR3 consists of 14 residues. Here the CDR3 reads CASSGRDRDEKLFF. CDR3 DNA: TGTGCCAGCAGTGGCCGGGACAGGGACGAAAAACTGTTTTTT.

This clonotype was recorded many times. J is TRBJ2-7 and V is TRBV7-2, with D possibly called TRBD1 or TRBD2 (6 bases each). With 1 base removed from V and 2 bases from J, the gap between germline ends came to 12 bases. The germline CDR1 and CDR2 sequences are SGHTA and FQGNSA. CDR3 length: 15 amino acids. The CDR3 loop is CASSLESGATYEQYV. For the CDR3, the DNA is TGTGCCAGCAGCTTAGAATCGGGGGCTACCTACGAGCAGTACGTC.

The rearrangement links TRBV7-6 to TRBJ2-1; 9 nucleotides agree with TRBD2. The CDR3 spans 19 residues. The V gene end was trimmed by 0 bases and the J gene end by 8 bases; junction bases not matched to a gene: 17. The germline CDR1 and CDR2 sequences are SGHVS and FNYEAQ. CDR3 DNA sequence: TGTGCCAGCAGCTTAGCTTCGGCGGGGGGGCCTAAACAATCCCATGAGCAGTTCTTC. It specifies CASSLASAGGPKQSHEQFF.